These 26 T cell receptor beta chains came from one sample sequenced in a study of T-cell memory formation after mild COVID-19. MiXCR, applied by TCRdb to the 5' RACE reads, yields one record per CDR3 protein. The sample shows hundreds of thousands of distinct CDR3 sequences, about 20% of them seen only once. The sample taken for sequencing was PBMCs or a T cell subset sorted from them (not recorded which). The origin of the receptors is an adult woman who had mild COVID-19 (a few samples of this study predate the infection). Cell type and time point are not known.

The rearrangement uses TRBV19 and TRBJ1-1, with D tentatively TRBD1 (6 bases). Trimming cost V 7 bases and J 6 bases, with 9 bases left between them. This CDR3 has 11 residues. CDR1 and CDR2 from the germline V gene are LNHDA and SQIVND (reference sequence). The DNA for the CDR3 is TGTGCCAGTACCGGGACATCTGAAGCTTTCTTT. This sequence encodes CASTGTSEAFF.

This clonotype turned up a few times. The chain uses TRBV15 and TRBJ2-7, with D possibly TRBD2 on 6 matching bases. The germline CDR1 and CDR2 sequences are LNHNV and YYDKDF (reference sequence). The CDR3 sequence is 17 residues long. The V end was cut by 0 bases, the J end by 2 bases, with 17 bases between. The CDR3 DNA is TGTGCCACCAGCAGAGAGAGCGGGCCTGAATCACCCTACGAGCAGTACTTC. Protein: CATSRESGPESPYEQYF.

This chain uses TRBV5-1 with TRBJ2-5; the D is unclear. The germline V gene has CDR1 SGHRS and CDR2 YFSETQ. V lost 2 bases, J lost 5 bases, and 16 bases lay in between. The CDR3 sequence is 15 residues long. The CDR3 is CASSFPDGRRETQYF. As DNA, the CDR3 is TGCGCCAGCAGCTTCCCGGACGGCCGACGGGAGACCCAGTACTTC.

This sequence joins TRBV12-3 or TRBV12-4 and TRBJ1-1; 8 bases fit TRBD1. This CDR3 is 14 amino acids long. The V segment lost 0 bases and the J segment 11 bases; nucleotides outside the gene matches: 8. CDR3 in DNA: TGTGCCAGCAGTTTAGCTGTCCAGGGGGCTGGGGCTTTCTTT. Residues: CASSLAVQGAGAFF.

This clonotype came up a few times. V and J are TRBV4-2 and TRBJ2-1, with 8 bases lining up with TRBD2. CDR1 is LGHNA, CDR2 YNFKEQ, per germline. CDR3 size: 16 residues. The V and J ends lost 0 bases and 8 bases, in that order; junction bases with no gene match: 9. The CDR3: CASSQDLREGRDEQFF. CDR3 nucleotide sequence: TGTGCCAGCAGCCAAGATCTCCGGGAGGGCCGGGATGAGCAGTTCTTC.

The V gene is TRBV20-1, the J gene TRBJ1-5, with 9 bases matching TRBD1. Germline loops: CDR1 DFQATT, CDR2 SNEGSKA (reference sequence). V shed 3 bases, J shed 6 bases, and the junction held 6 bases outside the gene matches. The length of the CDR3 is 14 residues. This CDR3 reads CSASSGTGSQPQHF. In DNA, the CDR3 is TGCAGTGCTAGTTCGGGGACAGGGAGTCAGCCCCAGCATTTT.

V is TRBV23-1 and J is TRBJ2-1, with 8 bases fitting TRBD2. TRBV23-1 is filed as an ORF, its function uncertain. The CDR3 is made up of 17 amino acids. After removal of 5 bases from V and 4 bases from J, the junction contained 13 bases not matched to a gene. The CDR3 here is CASSFRLAWARYNEQFF. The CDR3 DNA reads TGCGCCAGCAGTTTTCGACTAGCGTGGGCCCGATACAATGAGCAGTTCTTC.

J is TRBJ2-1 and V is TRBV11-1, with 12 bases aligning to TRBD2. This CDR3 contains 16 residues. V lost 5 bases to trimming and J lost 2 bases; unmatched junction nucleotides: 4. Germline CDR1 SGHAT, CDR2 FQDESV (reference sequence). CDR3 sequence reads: CASSRLAGVAYNEQFF. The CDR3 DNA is TGTGCCAGCAGCCGACTAGCGGGAGTAGCCTACAATGAGCAGTTCTTC.

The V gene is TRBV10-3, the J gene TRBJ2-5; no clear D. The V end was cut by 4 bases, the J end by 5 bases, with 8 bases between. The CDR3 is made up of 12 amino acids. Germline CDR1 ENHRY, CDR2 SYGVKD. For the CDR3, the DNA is TGTGCCATCAGTGCAGAACCTGAGACCCAGTACTTC. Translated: CAISAEPETQYF.

DNA of the CDR3: TGCGCCAGCAGCTTGGAGCCAGAGGATGGGCCCCTGACTTTC. It codes for CASSLEPEDGPLTF. V gene TRBV5-1 combines with J gene TRBJ2-6; no clear D. Germline V gene data show CDR1 as SGHRS and CDR2 as YFSETQ. The CDR3 runs to 14 residues. The V gene lost 0 bases and the J gene lost 15 bases, with 16 bases spanning the gap.

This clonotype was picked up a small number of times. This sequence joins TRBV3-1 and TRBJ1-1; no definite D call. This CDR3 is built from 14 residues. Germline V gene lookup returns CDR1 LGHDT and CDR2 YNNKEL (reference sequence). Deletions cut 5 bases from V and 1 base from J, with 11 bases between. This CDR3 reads CASSYSGKNTEAFF. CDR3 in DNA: TGTGCCAGCAGCTACTCCGGGAAGAACACTGAAGCTTTCTTT. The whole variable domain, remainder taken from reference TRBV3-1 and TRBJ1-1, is DTAVSQTPKYLVTQMGNDKSIKCEQNLGHDTMYWYKQDSKKFLKIMFSYNNKELIINETVPNRFSPKSPDKAHLNLHINSLELGDSAVYFCASSYSGKNTEAFFGQGTRLTVV.

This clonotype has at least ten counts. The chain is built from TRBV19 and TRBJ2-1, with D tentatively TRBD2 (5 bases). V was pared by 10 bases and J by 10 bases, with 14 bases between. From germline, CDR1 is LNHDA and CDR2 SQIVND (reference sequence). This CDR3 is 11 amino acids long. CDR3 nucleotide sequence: TGTGCCACCGCGACCAGACTAGAGCAGTTCTTC. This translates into CATATRLEQFF.

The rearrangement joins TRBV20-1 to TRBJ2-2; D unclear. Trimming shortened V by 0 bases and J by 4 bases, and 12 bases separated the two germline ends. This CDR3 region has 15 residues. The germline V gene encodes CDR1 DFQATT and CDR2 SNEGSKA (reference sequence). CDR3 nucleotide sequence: TGCAGTGCTAGAGATAGGCGCGGCTTCACCGGGGAGCTGTTTTTT. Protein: CSARDRRGFTGELFF.

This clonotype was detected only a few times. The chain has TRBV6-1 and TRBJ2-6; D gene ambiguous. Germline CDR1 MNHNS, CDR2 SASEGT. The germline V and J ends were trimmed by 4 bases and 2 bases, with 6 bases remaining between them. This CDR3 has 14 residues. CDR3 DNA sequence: TGTGCCAGCAGTGGGATTACTGGGGCCAACGTCCTGACTTTC. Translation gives CASSGITGANVLTF.

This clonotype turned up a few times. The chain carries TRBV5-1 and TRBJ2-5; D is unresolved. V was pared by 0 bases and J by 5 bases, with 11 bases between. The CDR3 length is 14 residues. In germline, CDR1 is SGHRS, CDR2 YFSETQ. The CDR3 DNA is TGCGCCAGCAGCTTGGTACCCTCGAGGGAGACCCAGTACTTC. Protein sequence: CASSLVPSRETQYF.

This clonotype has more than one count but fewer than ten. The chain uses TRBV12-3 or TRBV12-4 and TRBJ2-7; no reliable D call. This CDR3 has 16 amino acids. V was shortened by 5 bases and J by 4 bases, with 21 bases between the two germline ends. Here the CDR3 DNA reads TGTGCCAGCAGTAACCGCGGCTCCCCCGAGATATACGAGCAGTACTTC. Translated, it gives CASSNRGSPEIYEQYF.

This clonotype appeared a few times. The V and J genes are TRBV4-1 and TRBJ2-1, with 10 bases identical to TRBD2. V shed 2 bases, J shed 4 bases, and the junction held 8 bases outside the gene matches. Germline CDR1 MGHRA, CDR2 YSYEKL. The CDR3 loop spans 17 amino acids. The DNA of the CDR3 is TGCGCCAGCAGCCAATCACCTAGCGGGGGAGATTACAATGAGCAGTTCTTC. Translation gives CASSQSPSGGDYNEQFF.

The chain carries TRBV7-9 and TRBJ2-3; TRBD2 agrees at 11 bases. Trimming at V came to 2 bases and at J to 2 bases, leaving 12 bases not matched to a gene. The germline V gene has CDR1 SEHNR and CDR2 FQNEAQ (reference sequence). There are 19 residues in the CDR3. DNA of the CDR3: TGTGCCAGCAGCTTACCCCCCAGACTAGCGGGATTGAACACAGATACGCAGTATTTT. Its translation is CASSLPPRLAGLNTDTQYF.

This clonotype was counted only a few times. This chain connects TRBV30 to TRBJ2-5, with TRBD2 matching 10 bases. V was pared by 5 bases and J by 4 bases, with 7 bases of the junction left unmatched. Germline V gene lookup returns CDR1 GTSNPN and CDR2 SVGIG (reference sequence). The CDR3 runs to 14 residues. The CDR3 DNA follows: TGTGCCTGGGGAAGCGGGGGGGCGGGAGAGACCCAGTACTTC. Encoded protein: CAWGSGGAGETQYF.

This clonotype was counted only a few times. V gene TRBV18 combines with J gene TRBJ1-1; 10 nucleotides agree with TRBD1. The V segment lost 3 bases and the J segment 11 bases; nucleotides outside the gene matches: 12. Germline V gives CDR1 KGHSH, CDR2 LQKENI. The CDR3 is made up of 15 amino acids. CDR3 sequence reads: CASSPQGTGASFAFF. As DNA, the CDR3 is TGTGCCAGCTCACCCCAAGGGACAGGGGCTTCCTTCGCTTTCTTT.

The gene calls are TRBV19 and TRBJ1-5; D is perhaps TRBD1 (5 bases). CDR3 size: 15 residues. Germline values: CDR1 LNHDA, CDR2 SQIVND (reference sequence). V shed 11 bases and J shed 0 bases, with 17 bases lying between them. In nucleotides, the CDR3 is TGTGCCTCCTCAAAAGCGACAGCTAGCAATCAGCCCCAGCATTTT. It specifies CASSKATASNQPQHF.

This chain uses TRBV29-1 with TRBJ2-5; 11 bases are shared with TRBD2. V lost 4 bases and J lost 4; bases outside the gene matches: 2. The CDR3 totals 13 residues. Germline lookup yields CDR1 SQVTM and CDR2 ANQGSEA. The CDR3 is CSVGLAGRETQYF. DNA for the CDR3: TGCAGCGTTGGACTAGCGGGGCGAGAGACCCAGTACTTC.

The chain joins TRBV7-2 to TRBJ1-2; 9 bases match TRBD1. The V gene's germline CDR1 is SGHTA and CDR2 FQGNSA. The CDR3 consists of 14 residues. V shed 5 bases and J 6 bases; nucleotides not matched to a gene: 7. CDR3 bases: TGTGCCAGCAGCCGGGGGGACAGGGCCCATGGCTACACCTTC. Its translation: CASSRGDRAHGYTF. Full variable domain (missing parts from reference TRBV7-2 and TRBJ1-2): GAGVSQSPSNKVTEKGKDVELRCDPISGHTALYWYRQSLGQGLEFLIYFQGNSAPDKSGLPSDRFSAERTGGSVSTLTIQRTQQEDSAVYLCASSRGDRAHGYTFGSGTRLTVV.

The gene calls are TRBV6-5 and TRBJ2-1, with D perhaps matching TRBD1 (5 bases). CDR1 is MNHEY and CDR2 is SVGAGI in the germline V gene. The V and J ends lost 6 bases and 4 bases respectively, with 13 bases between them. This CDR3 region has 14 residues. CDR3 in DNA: TGTGCCAGCAGCAACATCCAGGGTTACAATGAGCAGTTCTTC. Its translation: CASSNIQGYNEQFF.

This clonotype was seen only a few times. The CDR3 is CASSVGGQDTQYF. The CDR3 DNA follows: TGTGCCAGCAGCGTGGGCGGGCAAGATACGCAGTATTTT. The chain has TRBV9 and TRBJ2-3, with D possibly matching TRBD2 (5 bases). CDR3 length: 13 amino acids. Deletions cut 2 bases from V and 5 bases from J, with 9 bases between. Germline V gene lookup returns CDR1 SGDLS and CDR2 YYNGEE.

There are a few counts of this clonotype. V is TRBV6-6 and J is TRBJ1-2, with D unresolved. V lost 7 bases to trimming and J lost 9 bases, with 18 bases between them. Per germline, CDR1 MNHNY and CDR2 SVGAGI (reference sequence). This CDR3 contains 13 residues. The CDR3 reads CASTTSGLISYTF. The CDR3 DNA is TGTGCCAGCACGACGTCCGGGCTAATAAGCTACACCTTC.